Listed below are T cell receptor beta chains from one sample, sequenced in a study of T cells in localized non-small cell lung cancer. Repertoires were generated with immunoSEQ multiplex PCR, while TCRdb's copy carries only in-frame clones and drops some. The sample shows approximately 11,000 clones, roughly half of them seen only once. The specimen comprised lymph node tissue, sampled before any cancer treatment. The receptor set was obtained from a woman aged 40-69 years with stage II squamous cell lung carcinoma. Each CDR3 is given without its conserved first and last residue. The size field is filled for only some rows; it gives once, few, many or a size class.

CDR3 protein: SCSRAWDSYNEQF
J gene: TRBJ2-1
V gene: TRBV29-1
clone size: -
CDR3 length: 13

CDR3 protein: ASSDTSGYTGELF
J gene: TRBJ2-2
V gene: TRBV11-3
clone size: few
CDR3 length: 13

CDR3 protein: ATSRVRRLAGYNEQF
J gene: TRBJ2-1
V gene: TRBV15
clone size: -
CDR3 length: 15

CDR3 protein: ASSHSGGLLEAF
J gene: TRBJ1-1
V gene: TRBV1
clone size: few
CDR3 length: 12

CDR3 protein: AWNSGGSGELF
J gene: TRBJ2-2
V gene: TRBV30
clone size: -
CDR3 length: 11

CDR3 protein: ASSIEITTTQETQY
J gene: TRBJ2-5
V gene: TRBV19
clone size: -
CDR3 length: 14

CDR3 protein: ANSLGGGDNQPQH
J gene: TRBJ1-5
V gene: TRBV28
clone size: -
CDR3 length: 13

CDR3 protein: ATRLGEYSNQPQH
J gene: TRBJ1-5
V gene: TRBV15
clone size: -
CDR3 length: 13

CDR3 protein: SVEDTRLNYGYT
J gene: TRBJ1-2
V gene: TRBV29-1
clone size: -
CDR3 length: 12

CDR3 protein: ASSPPSRANEQF
J gene: TRBJ2-1
V gene: TRBV18
clone size: -
CDR3 length: 12

CDR3 protein: ASSRFGGNQPQH
J gene: TRBJ1-5
V gene: TRBV11-3
clone size: -
CDR3 length: 12

CDR3 protein: ASSGARYNEQF
J gene: TRBJ2-1
V gene: TRBV9
clone size: few
CDR3 length: 11

CDR3 protein: ASSVGTGTQY
J gene: TRBJ2-5
V gene: TRBV9
clone size: -
CDR3 length: 10

CDR3 protein: AWRAKQLMNTEAF
J gene: TRBJ1-1
V gene: TRBV30
clone size: -
CDR3 length: 13

CDR3 protein: ASSPRLAGSITNTGELF
J gene: TRBJ2-2
V gene: TRBV18
clone size: -
CDR3 length: 17

CDR3 protein: ASSEGRGWQPQH
J gene: TRBJ1-5
V gene: TRBV6-1
clone size: few
CDR3 length: 12

CDR3 protein: ASSFRGGFNQPQH
J gene: TRBJ1-5
V gene: TRBV28
clone size: -
CDR3 length: 13

CDR3 protein: ASSRRFGEQF
J gene: TRBJ2-1
V gene: TRBV1
clone size: -
CDR3 length: 10

CDR3 protein: ASSPQGGGYEQY
J gene: TRBJ2-7
V gene: TRBV18
clone size: -
CDR3 length: 12

CDR3 protein: ASSLGPENNYGYT
J gene: TRBJ1-2
V gene: TRBV11-3
clone size: few
CDR3 length: 13

CDR3 protein: ASSQTGSPFGELF
J gene: TRBJ2-2
V gene: TRBV11-3
clone size: many
CDR3 length: 13

CDR3 protein: ASSLPGSSTDTQY
J gene: TRBJ2-3
V gene: TRBV11-3
clone size: -
CDR3 length: 13

CDR3 protein: ASSLLAGADWKTQY
J gene: TRBJ2-5
V gene: TRBV28
clone size: -
CDR3 length: 14

CDR3 protein: ASSSRGPSSYNSPLH
J gene: TRBJ1-6
V gene: TRBV28
clone size: -
CDR3 length: 15

CDR3 protein: ASSQGAGTGELF
J gene: TRBJ2-2
V gene: TRBV9
clone size: -
CDR3 length: 12

CDR3 protein: ASSELGPNEKLF
J gene: TRBJ1-4
V gene: TRBV11-3
clone size: few
CDR3 length: 12

CDR3 protein: ASRGASTGWQPQH
J gene: TRBJ1-5
V gene: TRBV6-8
clone size: -
CDR3 length: 13

CDR3 protein: ASGRRTSGEQY
J gene: TRBJ2-7
V gene: TRBV14
clone size: -
CDR3 length: 11

CDR3 protein: ASSFYHRGGTGT
J gene: TRBJ1-2
V gene: TRBV12-1
clone size: -
CDR3 length: 12

CDR3 protein: ASSTRGGHETQY
J gene: TRBJ2-5
V gene: TRBV28
clone size: few
CDR3 length: 12

CDR3 protein: ASSSSGLEYTGELF
J gene: TRBJ2-2
V gene: TRBV11-3
clone size: -
CDR3 length: 14

CDR3 protein: ASKQGSGLNTEAF
J gene: TRBJ1-1
V gene: TRBV6-8
clone size: few
CDR3 length: 13

CDR3 protein: ASSTTSNEKLF
J gene: TRBJ1-4
V gene: TRBV9
clone size: few
CDR3 length: 11

CDR3 protein: ASNYREGQSSYNEQF
J gene: TRBJ2-1
V gene: TRBV6-8
clone size: -
CDR3 length: 15

CDR3 protein: ASSSRPPGYNSPLH
J gene: TRBJ1-6
V gene: TRBV28
clone size: -
CDR3 length: 14

CDR3 protein: ASTISYSLKNENLF
J gene: TRBJ1-4
V gene: TRBV19
clone size: -
CDR3 length: 14

CDR3 protein: ASSESGQPPTYEQY
J gene: TRBJ2-7
V gene: TRBV25-1
clone size: -
CDR3 length: 14

CDR3 protein: ASSLGVVTDTQY
J gene: TRBJ2-3
V gene: TRBV5-1
clone size: -
CDR3 length: 12

CDR3 protein: ASTSGQETQY
J gene: TRBJ2-5
V gene: TRBV19
clone size: -
CDR3 length: 10

CDR3 protein: ASSNTGGEHVNGYT
J gene: TRBJ1-2
V gene: TRBV19
clone size: -
CDR3 length: 14

CDR3 protein: ATSRGTGMQPQH
J gene: TRBJ1-5
V gene: TRBV15
clone size: -
CDR3 length: 12

CDR3 protein: ASSLGAGGNQPQH
J gene: TRBJ1-5
V gene: TRBV11-3
clone size: medium-sized
CDR3 length: 13

CDR3 protein: ASSQDWTGETQY
J gene: TRBJ2-5
V gene: TRBV4-1
clone size: -
CDR3 length: 12

CDR3 protein: ASSIQGLAGGKQF
J gene: TRBJ2-1
V gene: TRBV19
clone size: -
CDR3 length: 13

CDR3 protein: ASSGDRLANYGYT
J gene: TRBJ1-2
V gene: TRBV9
clone size: -
CDR3 length: 13

CDR3 protein: ASSQGTGTNQPQH
J gene: TRBJ1-5
V gene: TRBV4-1
clone size: -
CDR3 length: 13

CDR3 protein: AISESRTSGGGTYNEQF
J gene: TRBJ2-1
V gene: TRBV10-3
clone size: -
CDR3 length: 17

CDR3 protein: ASGLSLAGGTDTQY
J gene: TRBJ2-3
V gene: TRBV12-5
clone size: -
CDR3 length: 14

CDR3 protein: ASSGRYQPQH
J gene: TRBJ1-5
V gene: TRBV19
clone size: once
CDR3 length: 10

CDR3 protein: ASSPLERLYEQY
J gene: TRBJ2-7
V gene: TRBV11-3
clone size: few
CDR3 length: 12

CDR3 protein: ASSLPTSSYNEQF
J gene: TRBJ2-1
V gene: TRBV11-3
clone size: -
CDR3 length: 13

CDR3 protein: ASMRTPNTEAF
J gene: TRBJ1-1
V gene: TRBV6-8
clone size: few
CDR3 length: 11

CDR3 protein: ASSVGTLSYEQY
J gene: TRBJ2-7
V gene: TRBV9
clone size: few
CDR3 length: 12

CDR3 protein: ASSSPRRLAGRETQY
J gene: TRBJ2-5
V gene: TRBV18
clone size: -
CDR3 length: 15

CDR3 protein: ASLAGMNYNEQF
J gene: TRBJ2-1
V gene: TRBV19
clone size: -
CDR3 length: 12

CDR3 protein: ASSRAGVSNEQF
J gene: TRBJ2-1
V gene: TRBV19
clone size: -
CDR3 length: 12

CDR3 protein: ASSLGRDARLPETQY
J gene: TRBJ2-5
V gene: TRBV11-3
clone size: few
CDR3 length: 15

CDR3 protein: ASSKEVGNEQF
J gene: TRBJ2-1
V gene: TRBV19
clone size: -
CDR3 length: 11

CDR3 protein: ASSILRGRGEKLF
J gene: TRBJ1-4
V gene: TRBV19
clone size: -
CDR3 length: 13